This T cell receptor beta chain was observed in a study of T cells after yellow fever vaccination. This clonotype was observed many times. TCR cDNA was made by 5'RACE template switching, adding a universal primer site and UMIs. TCRdb used MiXCR to reprocess the 5' RACE reads, holding one entry per CDR3 protein. The sample includes under 40,000 distinct CDR3 sequences, approximately 7% of them seen just once. The CDR3 sequence is 13 residues long. V was shortened by 3 bases and J by 4 bases, with 8 bases between the two germline ends. Per the germline V gene, CDR1 is LGHNA and CDR2 is YSLEER. Study-wide points: Once the booster was given, most primary-vaccination clones reappeared, at approximately 97% for CD4 and 85% to 90% for CD8. Researchers noted that a small share of clonotypes showed up in both CD4 and CD8 compartments. Peaking faster, on day 5 versus 15, the secondary response was nonetheless weaker.

This chain uses TRBV4-3 with TRBJ2-3, with a possible D match to TRBD2 (5 bases). The clonotype originates from a man in his late teens or twenties who received the YFV17D yellow fever vaccine. Here the sequenced sample was PBMCs, either bulk or a sorted T-cell subset (CD4+, CD8+, memory, or dextramer-sorted; not recorded which), taken on the day of the first yellow fever vaccination. The CDR3 region is CASSQREADTQYF. In DNA, the CDR3 is TGCGCCAGCAGCCAGAGGGAAGCAGATACGCAGTATTTT.